This T cell receptor (beta chain) was recorded in a study of cytomegalovirus exposure and HLA in healthy donors. Overall study results and limits: More than 15,000 TCR beta sequences were associated with HLA alleles at 0.05 false discovery rate in a later analysis.

Regarding this clone: What it binds is unknown. At one end, the junction sequence differs from germline, possibly due to a read error.

Vbeta (60) and Jbeta (13) primers were used in the PCR. Authors' processing steps: In a later analysis, of approximately 81 million unique beta chains, some 10 million appeared in at least two donors. Only in-frame clones appear in the TCRdb table, and some are missing; sequencing was by immunoSEQ multiplex PCR. V and J calls plus clone size are reproduced from that table; the DNA served to infer D and trimming. The sample consists of 150,000 to 200,000 clones, about three quarters of them appearing once. Each donor was nominally healthy when sampled (though unrecorded immune exposures were likely). What was sequenced was PBMCs. This receptor was identified in a woman in her thirties or forties in good health and CMV-seronegative.

CDR3 region: CASSLAGIVWAAFLGYTF. The CDR3 coding sequence is TGTGCTAGCAGCTTAGCCGGGATCGTTTGGGCCGCTTTTCTTGGCTACACCTTC. The chain joins TRBV7-7 to TRBJ1-2; D unresolved. Germline V lookup: CDR1 SSHAT, CDR2 FNYEAQ (reference sequence). CDR3 length equals 18 residues.